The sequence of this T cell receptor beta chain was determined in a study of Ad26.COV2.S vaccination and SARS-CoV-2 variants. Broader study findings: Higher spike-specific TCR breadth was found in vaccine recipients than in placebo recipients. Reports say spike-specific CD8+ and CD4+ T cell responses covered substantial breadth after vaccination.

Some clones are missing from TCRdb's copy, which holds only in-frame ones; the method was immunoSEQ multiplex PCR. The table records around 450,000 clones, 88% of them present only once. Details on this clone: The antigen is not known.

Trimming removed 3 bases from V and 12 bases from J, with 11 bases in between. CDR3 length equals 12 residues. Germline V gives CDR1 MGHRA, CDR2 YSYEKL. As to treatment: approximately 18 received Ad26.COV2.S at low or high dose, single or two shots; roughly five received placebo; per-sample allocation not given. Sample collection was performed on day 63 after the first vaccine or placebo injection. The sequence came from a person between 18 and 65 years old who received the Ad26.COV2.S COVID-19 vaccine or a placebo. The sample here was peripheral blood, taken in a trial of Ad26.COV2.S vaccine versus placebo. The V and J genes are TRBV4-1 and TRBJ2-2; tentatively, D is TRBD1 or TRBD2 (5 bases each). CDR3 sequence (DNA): TGCGCCAGCAGCCAGGGACCGGGGAAGCTGTTTTTT. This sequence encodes CASSQGPGKLFF.